This TCR beta chain was identified in a study of Graves' ophthalmopathy and Graves' hyperthyroidism. Many counts were recorded for this clonotype. Its antigen is as yet unknown. Diagnosis relied on clinical symptoms, serum thyroxine, TRAb, thyroid ultrasound and orbital computed tomography. Regarding the study as a whole: A classifier, a 13-signature model, separated ophthalmopathy from stable hyperthyroidism with roughly 86% sensitivity and approximately 80% specificity.

RNA transcripts were the source from which TCR beta CDR3 regions were amplified. After a first-round RT-PCR with HTBI primers, a second-round multiplex PCR was run. TCRdb ran MiXCR on the multiplex PCR reads and lists one entry per CDR3 protein. The table includes over 500,000 distinct CDR3 sequences, 22% detected once. The receptor's source is a woman between 18 and 29 years old with stable Graves' hyperthyroidism. Some clones in this sample may be carry-over from other donors' samples. Sequencing was performed on peripheral blood.

CDR3 coding DNA: TGTGCCAGCAGACCAACTAGCGCGGGCTACGAGCAGTACTTC. Protein product: CASRPTSAGYEQYF. This chain joins TRBV7-9 and TRBJ2-7, with TRBD2 identical over 7 bases. Germline lookup yields CDR1 SEHNR and CDR2 FQNEAQ (reference sequence). The CDR3 runs to 14 residues. V lost 6 bases to trimming and J lost 3 bases; unmatched junction nucleotides: 8.